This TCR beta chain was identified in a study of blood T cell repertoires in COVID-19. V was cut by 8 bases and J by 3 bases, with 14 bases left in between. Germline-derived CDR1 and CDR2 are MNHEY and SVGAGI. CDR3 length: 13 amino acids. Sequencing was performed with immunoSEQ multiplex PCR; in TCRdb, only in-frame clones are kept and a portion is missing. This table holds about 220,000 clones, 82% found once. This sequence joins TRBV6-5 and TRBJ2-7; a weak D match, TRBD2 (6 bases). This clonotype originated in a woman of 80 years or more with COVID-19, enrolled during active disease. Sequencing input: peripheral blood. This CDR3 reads CASSELRGYEQYF. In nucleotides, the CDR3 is TGTGCCAGCTCAGAGCTGCGGGGCTACGAGCAGTACTTC.